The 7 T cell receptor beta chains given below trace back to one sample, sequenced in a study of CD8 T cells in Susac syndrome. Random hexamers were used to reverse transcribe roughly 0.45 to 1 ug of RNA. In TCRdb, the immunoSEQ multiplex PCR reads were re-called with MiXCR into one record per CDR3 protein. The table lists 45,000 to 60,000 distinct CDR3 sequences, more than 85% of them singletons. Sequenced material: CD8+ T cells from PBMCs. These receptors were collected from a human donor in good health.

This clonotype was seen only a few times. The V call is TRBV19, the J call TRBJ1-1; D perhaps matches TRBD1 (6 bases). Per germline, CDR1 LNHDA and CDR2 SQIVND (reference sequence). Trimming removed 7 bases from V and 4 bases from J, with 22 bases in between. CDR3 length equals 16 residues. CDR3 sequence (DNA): TGTGCCAGTACCCCCTCAAGCGGGGGCCTGGGCACTGAAGCTTTCTTT. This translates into CASTPSSGGLGTEAFF.

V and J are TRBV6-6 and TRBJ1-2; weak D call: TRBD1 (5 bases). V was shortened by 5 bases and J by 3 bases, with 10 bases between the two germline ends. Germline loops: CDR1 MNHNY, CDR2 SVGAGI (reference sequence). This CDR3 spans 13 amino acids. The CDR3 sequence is CASSPSGYYGYTF. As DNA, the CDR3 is TGTGCCAGCAGTCCCTCAGGGTACTATGGCTACACCTTC.

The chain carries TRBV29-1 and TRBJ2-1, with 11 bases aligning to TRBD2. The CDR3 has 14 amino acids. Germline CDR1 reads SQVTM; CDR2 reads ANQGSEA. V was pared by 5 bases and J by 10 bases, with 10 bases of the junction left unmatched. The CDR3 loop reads CSVRFSGRAGEQFF. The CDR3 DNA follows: TGCAGCGTTCGTTTTAGCGGGAGGGCCGGGGAGCAGTTCTTC.

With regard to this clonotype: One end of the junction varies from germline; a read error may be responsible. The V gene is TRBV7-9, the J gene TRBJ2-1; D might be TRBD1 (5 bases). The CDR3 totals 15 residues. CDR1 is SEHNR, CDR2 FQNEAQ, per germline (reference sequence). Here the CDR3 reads CASSQQEWLENERFF. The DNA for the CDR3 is TGTGCCAGCAGCCAACAGGAGTGGTTGGAGAATGAGCGGTTCTTC.

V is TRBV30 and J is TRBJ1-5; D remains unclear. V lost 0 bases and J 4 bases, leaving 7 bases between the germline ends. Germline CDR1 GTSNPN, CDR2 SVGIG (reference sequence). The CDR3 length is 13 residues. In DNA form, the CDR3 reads TGTGCCTGGAGTGTACAGCAGAATCAGCCCCAGCATTTT. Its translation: CAWSVQQNQPQHF.

The CDR3 reads CASSLWGGYTDTQYF. As DNA, the CDR3 is TGTGCCAGCAGCTTGTGGGGCGGGTACACAGATACGCAGTATTTT. The J gene is TRBJ2-3, the V gene TRBV11-2; D could derive from TRBD1 or TRBD2 (5 bases each). The CDR3 sequence is 15 residues long. Trimming left V 3 bases short and J 2 bases short, with 12 bases between. Germline-derived CDR1 and CDR2 are SGHAT and FQNNGV.

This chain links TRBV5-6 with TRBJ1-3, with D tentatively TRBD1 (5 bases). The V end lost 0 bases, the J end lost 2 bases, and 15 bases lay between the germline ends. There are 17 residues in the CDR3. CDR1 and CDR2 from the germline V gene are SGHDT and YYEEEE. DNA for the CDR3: TGTGCCAGCAGCTTGGATTACGGGGCCCGACCTGGAAACACCATATATTTT. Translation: CASSLDYGARPGNTIYF.